Listed below are T cell receptor beta chains from one sample, sequenced in a study of cytomegalovirus exposure and HLA in healthy donors. Some clones are missing from TCRdb's copy, which holds only in-frame ones; the method was immunoSEQ multiplex PCR. The table includes 100,000 or so clones, 65% to 85% detected once. Sequenced material: PBMCs. The receptors were gathered from a middle-aged man in good health and CMV-seronegative. The CDR3 runs from the conserved cysteine through the conserved F or W. The D gene is left open where the match is weak. Part of the rows lack a size; the others show once, few, many or a class for expanded clones.

d_call: -; v_call: TRBV7-9; clone_size: few; j_call: TRBJ1-1; cdr3_aa: CASSLEMGANTEAFF; cdr3_nt: TGTGCCAGCAGCTTAGAGATGGGGGCCAACACTGAAGCTTTCTTT
d_call: -; v_call: TRBV6-1; clone_size: -; j_call: TRBJ2-5; cdr3_aa: CASSGGPLPETQYF; cdr3_nt: TGTGCCAGCAGTGGGGGCCCCCTTCCAGAGACCCAGTACTTC
d_call: -; v_call: TRBV19; clone_size: -; j_call: TRBJ2-2; cdr3_aa: CASTIRGTGELFF; cdr3_nt: TGTGCCAGTACCATCCGCGGGACCGGGGAGCTGTTTTTT
d_call: -; v_call: TRBV25-1; clone_size: -; j_call: TRBJ2-4; cdr3_aa: CASSEVGSRAKNIQYF; cdr3_nt: TGTGCCAGCAGTGAAGTAGGCTCTAGGGCCAAAAACATTCAGTACTTC
d_call: TRBD1; v_call: TRBV27; clone_size: -; j_call: TRBJ1-2; cdr3_aa: CASSPTAGTGRSGYTF; cdr3_nt: TGTGCCAGCAGTCCTACCGCCGGGACAGGGAGGAGTGGCTACACCTTC
d_call: -; v_call: TRBV9; clone_size: once; j_call: TRBJ1-6; cdr3_aa: CASSAGHVNSPLHF; cdr3_nt: TGTGCCAGCAGCGCGGGACACGTTAATTCACCCCTCCACTTT
d_call: -; v_call: TRBV5-4; clone_size: -; j_call: TRBJ2-3; cdr3_aa: CASSNKVTATGTQYF; cdr3_nt: TGTGCCAGCAGCAACAAAGTAACCGCCACGGGTACGCAGTATTTT
d_call: -; v_call: TRBV2; clone_size: -; j_call: TRBJ2-5; cdr3_aa: CASTGGSETQYF; cdr3_nt: TGTGCCAGCACTGGGGGCTCAGAGACCCAGTACTTC
d_call: TRBD1; v_call: TRBV19; clone_size: few; j_call: TRBJ2-3; cdr3_aa: CASRGRGTQYF; cdr3_nt: TGTGCCAGTAGGGGCAGGGGGACGCAGTATTTT
d_call: TRBD1; v_call: TRBV7-3; clone_size: -; j_call: TRBJ1-1; cdr3_aa: CASSLTRGPNTEAFF; cdr3_nt: TGTGCCAGCAGCTTAACGAGGGGGCCGAACACTGAAGCTTTCTTT
d_call: TRBD2; v_call: TRBV11-2; clone_size: -; j_call: TRBJ2-5; cdr3_aa: CASRPGTSGSETQYF; cdr3_nt: TGTGCCAGCAGGCCCGGGACTAGCGGGAGTGAGACCCAGTACTTC
d_call: -; v_call: TRBV7-6; clone_size: -; j_call: TRBJ2-1; cdr3_aa: CASSWESHNEQFF; cdr3_nt: TGTGCCAGCAGTTGGGAGAGTCACAATGAGCAGTTCTTC
d_call: TRBD1; v_call: TRBV18; clone_size: -; j_call: TRBJ1-1; cdr3_aa: CASSPRQGGNSEAFF; cdr3_nt: TGTGCCAGCTCACCACGTCAGGGGGGCAACTCTGAAGCTTTCTTT
d_call: TRBD1; v_call: TRBV28; clone_size: -; j_call: TRBJ1-2; cdr3_aa: CASRETGESYGYTF; cdr3_nt: TGTGCCAGCAGGGAGACAGGGGAATCCTATGGCTACACCTTC
d_call: TRBD1; v_call: TRBV5-1; clone_size: few; j_call: TRBJ1-6; cdr3_aa: CASSLGFPGQNSPLHF; cdr3_nt: TGCGCCAGCAGCTTGGGGTTCCCGGGACAGAATTCACCCCTCCACTTT
d_call: -; v_call: TRBV6-5; clone_size: -; j_call: TRBJ1-6; cdr3_aa: CASRISSSYNSPLHF; cdr3_nt: TGTGCCAGCAGAATTTCGAGCTCCTATAATTCACCCCTCCACTTT
d_call: TRBD2; v_call: TRBV5-1; clone_size: -; j_call: TRBJ2-3; cdr3_aa: CASSPGTSGGTSTDTQYF; cdr3_nt: TGCGCCAGCAGCCCCGGGACTAGCGGGGGGACTAGCACAGATACGCAGTATTTT
d_call: TRBD1; v_call: TRBV18; clone_size: once; j_call: TRBJ1-1; cdr3_aa: CASSPGQGVNTEAFF; cdr3_nt: TGTGCCAGCTCACCAGGACAGGGGGTGAACACTGAAGCTTTCTTT
d_call: -; v_call: TRBV6-4; clone_size: -; j_call: TRBJ1-4; cdr3_aa: CASSDSGGGGEKLFF; cdr3_nt: TGTGCCAGCAGTGACTCTGGGGGCGGGGGTGAAAAACTGTTTTTT
d_call: TRBD1; v_call: TRBV6-1; clone_size: -; j_call: TRBJ2-1; cdr3_aa: CASTLKGAGSNEQFF; cdr3_nt: TGTGCCAGCACCCTAAAGGGGGCAGGGTCGAATGAGCAGTTCTTC
d_call: -; v_call: TRBV18; clone_size: -; j_call: TRBJ1-2; cdr3_aa: CASSPMRDNYGYTF; cdr3_nt: TGTGCCAGCTCACCAATGCGGGATAACTATGGCTACACCTTC
d_call: -; v_call: TRBV6-5; clone_size: -; j_call: TRBJ1-1; cdr3_aa: CASRVQELNTEAFF; cdr3_nt: TGTGCCAGCAGGGTACAGGAATTGAACACTGAAGCTTTCTTT
d_call: TRBD1; v_call: TRBV18; clone_size: -; j_call: TRBJ1-2; cdr3_aa: CASSPDQNRGLGYTF; cdr3_nt: TGTGCCAGCTCACCAGATCAAAACAGGGGGCTAGGCTACACCTTC
d_call: TRBD2; v_call: TRBV2; clone_size: once; j_call: TRBJ2-1; cdr3_aa: CASSPGLAGGGSYNEQFF; cdr3_nt: TGTGCCAGCAGTCCTGGACTAGCGGGAGGGGGGTCCTACAATGAGCAGTTCTTC
d_call: -; v_call: TRBV5-6; clone_size: -; j_call: TRBJ1-2; cdr3_aa: CASSLGALSGYTF; cdr3_nt: TGTGCCAGCAGCTTGGGGGCACTCTCTGGCTACACCTTC